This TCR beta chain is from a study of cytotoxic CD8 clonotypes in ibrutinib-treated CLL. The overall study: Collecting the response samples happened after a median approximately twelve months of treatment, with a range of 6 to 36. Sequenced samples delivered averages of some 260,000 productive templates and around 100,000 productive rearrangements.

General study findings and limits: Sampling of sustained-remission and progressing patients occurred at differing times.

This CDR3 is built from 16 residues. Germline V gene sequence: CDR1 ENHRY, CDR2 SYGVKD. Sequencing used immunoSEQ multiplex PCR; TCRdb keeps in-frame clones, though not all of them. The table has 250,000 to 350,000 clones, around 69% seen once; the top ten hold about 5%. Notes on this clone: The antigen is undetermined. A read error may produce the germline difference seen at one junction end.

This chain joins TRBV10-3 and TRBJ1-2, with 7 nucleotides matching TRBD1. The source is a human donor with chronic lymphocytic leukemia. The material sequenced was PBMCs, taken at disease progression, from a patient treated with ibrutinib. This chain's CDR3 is CASSYPGTALNYGYTF. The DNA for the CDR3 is TGTGCCAGCAGTTACCCCGGGACAGCCCTTAACTATGGCTACACCTTC.